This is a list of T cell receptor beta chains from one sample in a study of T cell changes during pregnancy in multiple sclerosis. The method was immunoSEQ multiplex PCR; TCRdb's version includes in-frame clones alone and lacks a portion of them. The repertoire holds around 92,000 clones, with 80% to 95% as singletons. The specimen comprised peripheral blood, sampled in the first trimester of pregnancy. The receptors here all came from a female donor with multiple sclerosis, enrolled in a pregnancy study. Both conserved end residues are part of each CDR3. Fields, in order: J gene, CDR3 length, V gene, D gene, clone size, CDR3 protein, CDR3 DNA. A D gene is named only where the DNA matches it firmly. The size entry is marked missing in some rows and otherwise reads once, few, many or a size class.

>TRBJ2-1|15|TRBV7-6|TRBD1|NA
CASRSNGGQGSEQFF
TGTGCCAGCAGATCAAATGGAGGACAGGGAAGTGAGCAGTTCTTC
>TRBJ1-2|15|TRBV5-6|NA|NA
CASSLSAVANYGYTF
TGTGCCAGCAGCTTGAGTGCTGTAGCTAACTATGGCTACACCTTC
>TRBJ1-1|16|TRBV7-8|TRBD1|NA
CASSLGGLGQGFEAFF
TGTGCCAGCAGCTTAGGGGGTCTGGGACAGGGATTTGAAGCTTTCTTT
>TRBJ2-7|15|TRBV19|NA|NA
CASSKTDSPGYEQYF
TGTGCCAGTAGTAAGACGGATTCCCCAGGCTACGAGCAGTACTTC
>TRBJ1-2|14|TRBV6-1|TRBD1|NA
CASSEQQGAYGYTF
TGTGCCAGCAGTGAGCAACAGGGGGCCTATGGCTACACCTTC
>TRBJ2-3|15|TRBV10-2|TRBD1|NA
CASSETTGGTNTQYF
TGCGCCAGCAGTGAGACCACAGGGGGCACAAATACGCAGTATTTT
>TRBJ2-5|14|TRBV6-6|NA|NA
CASSWSPGTETQYF
TGTGCCAGCAGTTGGTCCCCGGGTACGGAGACCCAGTACTTC
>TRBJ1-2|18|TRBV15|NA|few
CATSRGILTISTDYGYTF
TGTGCCACCAGCAGAGGGATTTTGACAATTTCCACGGACTATGGCTACACCTTC
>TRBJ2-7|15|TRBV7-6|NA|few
CASSFGPDGGYEQYF
TGTGCCAGCAGCTTTGGGCCAGACGGAGGCTACGAGCAGTACTTC
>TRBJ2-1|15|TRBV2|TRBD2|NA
CASEPAGARYNEQFF
TGTGCCAGCGAGCCAGCGGGGGCCCGGTACAATGAGCAGTTCTTC
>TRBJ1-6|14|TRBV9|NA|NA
CASSGGGGNSPLHF
TGTGCCAGCAGCGGAGGAGGCGGTAATTCACCCCTCCACTTT
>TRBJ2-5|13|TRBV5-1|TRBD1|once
CASRGQVQETQYF
TGCGCCAGCAGGGGACAGGTCCAAGAGACCCAGTACTTC
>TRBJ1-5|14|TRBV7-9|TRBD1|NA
CASSGDRGNQPQHF
TGTGCCAGCAGCGGAGACAGGGGGAATCAGCCCCAGCATTTT
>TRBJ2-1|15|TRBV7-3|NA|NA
CASSSFESSYNEQFF
TGTGCCAGCAGCTCCTTTGAGAGCTCCTACAATGAGCAGTTCTTC
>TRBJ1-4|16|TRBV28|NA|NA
CASSFAGQSSNEKLFF
TGTGCCAGCAGCTTTGCCGGACAGTCCTCTAATGAAAAACTGTTTTTT